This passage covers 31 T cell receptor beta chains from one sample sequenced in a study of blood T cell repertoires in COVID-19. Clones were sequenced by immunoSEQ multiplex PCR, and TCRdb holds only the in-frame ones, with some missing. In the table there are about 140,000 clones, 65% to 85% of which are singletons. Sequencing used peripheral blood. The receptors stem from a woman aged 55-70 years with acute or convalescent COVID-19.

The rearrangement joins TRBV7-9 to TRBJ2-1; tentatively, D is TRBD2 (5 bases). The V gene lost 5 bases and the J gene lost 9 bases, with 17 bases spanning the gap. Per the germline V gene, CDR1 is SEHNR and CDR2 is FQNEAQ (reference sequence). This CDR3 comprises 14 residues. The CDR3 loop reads CASSPPVKDSEQFF. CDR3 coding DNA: TGTGCCAGCAGCCCCCCGGTAAAGGACTCTGAGCAGTTCTTC.

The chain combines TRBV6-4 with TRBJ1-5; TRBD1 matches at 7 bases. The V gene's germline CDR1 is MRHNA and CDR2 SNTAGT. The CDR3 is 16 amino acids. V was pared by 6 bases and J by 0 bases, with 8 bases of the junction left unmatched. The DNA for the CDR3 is TGTGCCAGCAGGCTACTCGGACAGGTTAGCAATCAGCCCCAGCATTTT. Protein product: CASRLLGQVSNQPQHF.

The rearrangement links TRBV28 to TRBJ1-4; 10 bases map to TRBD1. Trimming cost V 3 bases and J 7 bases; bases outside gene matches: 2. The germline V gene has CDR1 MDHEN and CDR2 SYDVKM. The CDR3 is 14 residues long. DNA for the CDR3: TGTGCCAGCAGTTTGGGACAGGGGCGTGAAAAACTGTTTTTT. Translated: CASSLGQGREKLFF.

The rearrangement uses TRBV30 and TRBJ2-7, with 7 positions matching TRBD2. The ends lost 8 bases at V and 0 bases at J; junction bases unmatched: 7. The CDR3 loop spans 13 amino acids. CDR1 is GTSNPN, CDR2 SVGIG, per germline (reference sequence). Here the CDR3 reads CARKKRDSYEQYF. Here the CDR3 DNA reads TGTGCCAGAAAAAAGCGGGACTCCTACGAGCAGTACTTC.

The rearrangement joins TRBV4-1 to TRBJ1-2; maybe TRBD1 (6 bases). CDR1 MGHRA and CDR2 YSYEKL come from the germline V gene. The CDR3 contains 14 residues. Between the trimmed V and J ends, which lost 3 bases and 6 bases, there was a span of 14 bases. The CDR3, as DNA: TGCGCCAGCAGCCATTTCACAGGGACGGATGGCTACACCTTC. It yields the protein CASSHFTGTDGYTF.

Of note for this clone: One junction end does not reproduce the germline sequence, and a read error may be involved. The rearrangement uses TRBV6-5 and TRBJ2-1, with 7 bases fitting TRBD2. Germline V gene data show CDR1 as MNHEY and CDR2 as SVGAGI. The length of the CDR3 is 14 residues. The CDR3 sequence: CVSKAGLAVHEQFF. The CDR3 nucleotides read TGTGTCAGCAAAGCGGGGCTAGCAGTACATGAGCAGTTCTTC.

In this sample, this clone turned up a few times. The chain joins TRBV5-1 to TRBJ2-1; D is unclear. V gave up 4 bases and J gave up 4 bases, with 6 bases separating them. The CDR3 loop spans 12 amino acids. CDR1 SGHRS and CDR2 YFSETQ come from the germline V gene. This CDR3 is CASSPVYNEQFF. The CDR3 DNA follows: TGCGCCAGCAGCCCGGTATACAATGAGCAGTTCTTC.

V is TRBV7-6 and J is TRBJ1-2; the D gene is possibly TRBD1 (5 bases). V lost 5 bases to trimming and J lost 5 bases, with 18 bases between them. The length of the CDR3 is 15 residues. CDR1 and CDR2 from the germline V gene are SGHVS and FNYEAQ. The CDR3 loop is CASSPHLGGGYGYTF. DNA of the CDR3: TGTGCCAGCAGCCCCCACCTGGGGGGAGGTTATGGCTACACCTTC.

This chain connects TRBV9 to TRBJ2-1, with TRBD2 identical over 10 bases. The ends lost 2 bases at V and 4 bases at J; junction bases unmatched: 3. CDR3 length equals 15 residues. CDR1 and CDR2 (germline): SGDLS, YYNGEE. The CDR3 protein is CASSVGTSAYNEQFF. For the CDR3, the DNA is TGTGCCAGCAGCGTCGGGACTAGCGCTTACAATGAGCAGTTCTTC.

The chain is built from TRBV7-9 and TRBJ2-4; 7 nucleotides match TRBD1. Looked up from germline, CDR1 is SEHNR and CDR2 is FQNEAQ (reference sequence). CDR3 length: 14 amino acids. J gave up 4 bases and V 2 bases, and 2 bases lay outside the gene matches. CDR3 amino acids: CASSLTQGKNIQYF. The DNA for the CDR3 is TGTGCCAGCAGCTTAACACAGGGGAAAAACATTCAGTACTTC. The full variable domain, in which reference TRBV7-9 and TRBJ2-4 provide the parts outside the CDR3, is DTGVSQNPRHKITKRGQNVTFRCDPISEHNRLYWYRQTLGQGPEFLTYFQNEAQLEKSRLLSDRFSAERPKGSFSTLEIQRTEQGDSAMYLCASSLTQGKNIQYFGAGTRLSVL.

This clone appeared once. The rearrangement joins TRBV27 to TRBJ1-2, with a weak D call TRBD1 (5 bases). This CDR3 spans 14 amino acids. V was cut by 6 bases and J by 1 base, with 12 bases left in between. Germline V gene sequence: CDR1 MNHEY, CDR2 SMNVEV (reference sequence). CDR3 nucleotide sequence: TGTGCCAGCAGGCAGCAGGGTCTTAACTATGGCTACACCTTC. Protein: CASRQQGLNYGYTF.

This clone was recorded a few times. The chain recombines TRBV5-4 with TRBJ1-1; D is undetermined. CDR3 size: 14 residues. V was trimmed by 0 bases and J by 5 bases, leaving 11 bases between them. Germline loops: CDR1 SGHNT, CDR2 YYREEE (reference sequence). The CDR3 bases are TGTGCCAGCAGCTTGGACGTGGAGGTGACTGAAGCTTTCTTT. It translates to CASSLDVEVTEAFF. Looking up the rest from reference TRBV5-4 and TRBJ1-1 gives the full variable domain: ETGVTQSPTHLIKTRGQQVTLRCSSQSGHNTVSWYQQALGQGPQFIFQYYREEENGRGNFPPRFSGLQFPNYSSELNVNALELDDSALYLCASSLDVEVTEAFFGQGTRLTVV.

The CDR3 DNA reads as TGCAGCGTTGGGGGACTATATGACACCGGGGAGCTGTTTTTT. Protein product: CSVGGLYDTGELFF. V is TRBV29-1 and J is TRBJ2-2; 7 nucleotides line up with TRBD2. This CDR3 spans 14 amino acids. The germline CDR1 and CDR2 sequences are SQVTM and ANQGSEA. J gave up 3 bases and V 4 bases, and 5 bases lay outside the gene matches.

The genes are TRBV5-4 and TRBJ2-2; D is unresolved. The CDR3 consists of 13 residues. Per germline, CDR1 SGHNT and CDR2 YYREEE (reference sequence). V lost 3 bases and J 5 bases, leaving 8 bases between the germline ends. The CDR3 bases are TGTGCCAGCAGCTCCGTAGTGACCGGGGAGCTGTTTTTT. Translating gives CASSSVVTGELFF.

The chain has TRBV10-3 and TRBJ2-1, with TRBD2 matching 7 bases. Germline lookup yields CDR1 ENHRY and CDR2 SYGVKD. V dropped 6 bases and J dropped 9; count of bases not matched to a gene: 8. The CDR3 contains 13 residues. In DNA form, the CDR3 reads TGTGCCATCAGACAGGAACTAGCGCCTGAGCAGTTCTTC. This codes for CAIRQELAPEQFF.

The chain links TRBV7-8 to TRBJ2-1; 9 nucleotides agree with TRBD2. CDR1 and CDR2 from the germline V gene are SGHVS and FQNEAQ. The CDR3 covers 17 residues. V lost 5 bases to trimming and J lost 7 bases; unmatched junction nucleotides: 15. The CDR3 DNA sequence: TGTGCCAGCAGCAGCGACTTGTTACTAGCGGGCCCGAATGAGCAGTTCTTC. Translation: CASSSDLLLAGPNEQFF. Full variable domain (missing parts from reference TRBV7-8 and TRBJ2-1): GAGVSQSPRYKVAKRGQDVALRCDPISGHVSLFWYQQALGQGPEFLTYFQNEAQLDKSGLPSDRFFAERPEGSVSTLKIQRTQQEDSAVYLCASSSDLLLAGPNEQFFGPGTRLTVL.

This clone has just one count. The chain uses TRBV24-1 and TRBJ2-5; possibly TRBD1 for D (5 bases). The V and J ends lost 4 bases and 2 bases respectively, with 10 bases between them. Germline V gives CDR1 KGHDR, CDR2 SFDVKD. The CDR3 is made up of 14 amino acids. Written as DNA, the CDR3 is TGTGCCACCAGTGACCCAGACAGTCAAGAGACCCAGTACTTC. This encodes CATSDPDSQETQYF.

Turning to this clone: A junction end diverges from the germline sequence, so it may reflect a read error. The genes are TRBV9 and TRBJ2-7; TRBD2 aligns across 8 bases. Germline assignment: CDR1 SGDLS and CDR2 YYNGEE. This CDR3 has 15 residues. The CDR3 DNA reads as TGTCCCAGCCGGGGGGGCGGGGCCCGGGGGAGCGAGCAGTACTTC. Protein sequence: CPSRGGGARGSEQYF.

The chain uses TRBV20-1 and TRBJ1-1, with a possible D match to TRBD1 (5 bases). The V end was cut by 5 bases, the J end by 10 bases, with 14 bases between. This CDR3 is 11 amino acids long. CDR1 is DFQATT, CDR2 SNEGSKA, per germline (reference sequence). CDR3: CSASWVGAAFF. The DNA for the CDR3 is TGCAGTGCTTCATGGGTAGGGGCAGCTTTCTTT.

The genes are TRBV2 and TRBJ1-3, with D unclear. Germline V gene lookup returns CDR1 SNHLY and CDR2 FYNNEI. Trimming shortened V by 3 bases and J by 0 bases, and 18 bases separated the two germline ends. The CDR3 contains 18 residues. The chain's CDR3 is CASSDFGLQRSSGNTIYF. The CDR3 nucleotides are TGTGCCAGCAGTGATTTTGGCCTCCAAAGGAGCTCTGGAAACACCATATATTTT.

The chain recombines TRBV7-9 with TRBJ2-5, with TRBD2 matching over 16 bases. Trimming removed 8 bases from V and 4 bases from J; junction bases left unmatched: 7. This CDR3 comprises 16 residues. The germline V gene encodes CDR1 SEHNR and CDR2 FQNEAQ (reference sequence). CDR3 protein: CASSTGLAGGRETQYF. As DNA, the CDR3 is TGTGCCAGCTCGACGGGACTAGCGGGAGGGCGAGAGACCCAGTACTTC.

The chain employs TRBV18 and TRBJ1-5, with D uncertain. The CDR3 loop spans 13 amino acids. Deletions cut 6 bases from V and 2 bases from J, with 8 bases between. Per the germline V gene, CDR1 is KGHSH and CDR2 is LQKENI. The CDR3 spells CASSPPGNQPQHF. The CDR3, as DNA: TGTGCCAGCTCCCCGCCGGGCAATCAGCCCCAGCATTTT.

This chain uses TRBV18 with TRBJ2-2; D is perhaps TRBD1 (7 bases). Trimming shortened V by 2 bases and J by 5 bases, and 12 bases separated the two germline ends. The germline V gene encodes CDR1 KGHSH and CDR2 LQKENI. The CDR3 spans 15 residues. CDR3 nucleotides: TGTGCCAGCTCACCAGACAGGGCGGGGACCGGGGAGCTGTTTTTT. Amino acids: CASSPDRAGTGELFF.

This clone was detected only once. The CDR3 sequence: CASSPRGGQGLGRNTIYF. The CDR3 DNA reads TGTGCCAGCTCACCCCGGGGTGGACAGGGGTTAGGCAGAAACACCATATATTTT. The chain links TRBV7-6 to TRBJ1-3, with 9 positions matching TRBD1. Looked up from germline, CDR1 is SGHVS and CDR2 is FNYEAQ. The CDR3 is 18 amino acids. Trimming cost V 8 bases and J 5 bases; bases outside gene matches: 19.

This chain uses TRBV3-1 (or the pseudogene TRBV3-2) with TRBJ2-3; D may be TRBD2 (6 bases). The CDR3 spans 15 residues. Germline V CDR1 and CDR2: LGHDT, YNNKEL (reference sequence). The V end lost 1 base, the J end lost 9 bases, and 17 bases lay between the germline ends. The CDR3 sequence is CASSQVGLSQNTQYF. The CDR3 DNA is TGTGCCAGCAGCCAAGTGGGACTTAGCCAAAACACGCAGTATTTT.

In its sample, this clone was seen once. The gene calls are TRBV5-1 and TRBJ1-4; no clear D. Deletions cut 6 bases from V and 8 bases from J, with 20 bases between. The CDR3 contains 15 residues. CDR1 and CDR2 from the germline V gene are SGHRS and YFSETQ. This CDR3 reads CASTQNTGTREKLFF. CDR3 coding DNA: TGCGCCAGCACACAAAACACGGGTACGAGAGAAAAACTGTTTTTT.

The CDR3 protein is CASSLTRGSYEQYF. The CDR3, as DNA: TGTGCCAGCAGTTTGACCAGGGGATCCTACGAGCAGTACTTC. The chain is built from TRBV27 and TRBJ2-7, with D possibly being TRBD1 (6 bases). Trimming took off 3 bases at V and 1 base at J, with 10 bases between the two ends. There are 14 residues in the CDR3. CDR1 is MNHEY and CDR2 is SMNVEV in the germline V gene (reference sequence).

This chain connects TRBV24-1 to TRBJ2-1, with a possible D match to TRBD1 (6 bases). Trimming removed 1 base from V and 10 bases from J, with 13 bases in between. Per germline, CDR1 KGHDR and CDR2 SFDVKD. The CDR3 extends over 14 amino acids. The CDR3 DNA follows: TGTGCCACCAGTGATTTAGGACAGTTTGACGAGCAGTTCTTC. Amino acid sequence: CATSDLGQFDEQFF.

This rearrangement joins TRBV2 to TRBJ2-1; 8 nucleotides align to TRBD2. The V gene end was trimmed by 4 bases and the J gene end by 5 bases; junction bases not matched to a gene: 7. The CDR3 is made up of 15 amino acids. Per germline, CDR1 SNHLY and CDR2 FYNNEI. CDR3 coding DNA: TGTGCCAGCAGTGTAGCGGGATGGGACAACAATGAGCAGTTCTTC. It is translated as CASSVAGWDNNEQFF.

CDR3 amino acids: CASSLEYGTPYNEQFF. In DNA form, the CDR3 reads TGCGCCAGCAGCTTGGAGTACGGGACTCCCTACAATGAGCAGTTCTTC. The V call is TRBV5-1, the J call TRBJ2-1, with D possibly being TRBD2 (6 bases). Trimming cost V 0 bases and J 2 bases, with 12 bases left between them. Germline V gene lookup returns CDR1 SGHRS and CDR2 YFSETQ. The CDR3 consists of 16 residues.

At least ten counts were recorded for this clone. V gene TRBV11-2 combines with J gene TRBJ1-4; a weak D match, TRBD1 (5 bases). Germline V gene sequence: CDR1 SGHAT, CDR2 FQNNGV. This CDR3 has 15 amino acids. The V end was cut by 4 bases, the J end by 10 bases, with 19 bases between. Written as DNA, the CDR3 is TGTGCCAGCAGCTCCCTAGGGGCTTTCCCTGGAAAACTGTTTTTT. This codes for CASSSLGAFPGKLFF.